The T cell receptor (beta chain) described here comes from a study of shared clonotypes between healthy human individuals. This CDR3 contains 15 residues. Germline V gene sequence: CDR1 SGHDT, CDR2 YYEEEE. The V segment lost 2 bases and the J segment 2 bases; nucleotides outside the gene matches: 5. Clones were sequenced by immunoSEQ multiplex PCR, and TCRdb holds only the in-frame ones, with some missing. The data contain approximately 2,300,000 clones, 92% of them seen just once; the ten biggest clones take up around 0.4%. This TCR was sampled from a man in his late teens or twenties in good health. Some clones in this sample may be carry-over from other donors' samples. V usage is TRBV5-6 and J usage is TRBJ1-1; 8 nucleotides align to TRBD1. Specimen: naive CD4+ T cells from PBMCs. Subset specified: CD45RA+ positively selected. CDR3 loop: CASSFNRGYNTEAFF. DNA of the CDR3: TGTGCCAGCAGCTTCAACAGGGGGTATAACACTGAAGCTTTCTTT.